Each of the 3 T cell receptor beta chains below was sequenced from the same sample in a study of blood T cell repertoires in COVID-19. Assay used: immunoSEQ multiplex PCR; TCRdb lists only in-frame clones, some missing. This table holds fewer than 350,000 clones, more than 75% found once. Sequenced input: peripheral blood. Source of these receptors: a woman between 45 and 60 years old who had recovered from COVID-19.

This chain uses TRBV7-9 with TRBJ1-2, with D perhaps matching TRBD1 (6 bases). Germline CDR1 is SEHNR and CDR2 is FQNEAQ (reference sequence). V was pared by 2 bases and J by 4 bases, with 14 bases between. The length of the CDR3 is 15 residues. CDR3: CASSLSQGSSYGYTF. CDR3 DNA: TGTGCCAGCAGCTTATCACAGGGTAGTAGCTATGGCTACACCTTC.

The V and J genes are TRBV4-1 and TRBJ1-6; D not certain. Trimming stripped 0 bases from V and 7 bases from J, with 7 bases between. Germline assignment: CDR1 MGHRA and CDR2 YSYEKL. The CDR3 contains 14 residues. The CDR3 region is CASSQEQRNSPLHF. The CDR3 DNA reads as TGCGCCAGCAGCCAAGAACAGAGAAATTCACCCCTCCACTTT.

This chain links TRBV9 with TRBJ1-2, with TRBD1 matching 9 bases. Germline V CDR1 and CDR2: SGDLS, YYNGEE. The CDR3 runs to 16 residues. J was trimmed by 7 bases and V by 4 bases; bases with no gene match: 14. The CDR3 here is CASSSGQGLGTSGYTF. The CDR3 nucleotides read TGTGCCAGCAGCTCGGGACAGGGTCTCGGGACGAGTGGCTACACCTTC.